Each of the 27 T cell receptor beta chains below was sequenced from the same sample in a study of early T cells in non-severe SARS-CoV-2 infection. Via MiXCR, TCRdb re-called the 5' RACE reads, giving one row per CDR3 protein. The sample lists 45,000 to 75,000 distinct CDR3 sequences, 10% to 15% occurring once. Sequenced sample: whole blood. These receptors came from an adult who was a healthcare worker with PCR-confirmed SARS-CoV-2 infection or an uninfected control (not recorded which).

This clonotype qualifies as medium-sized. The chain is built from TRBV19 and TRBJ2-2; 7 nucleotides match TRBD1. The CDR3 sequence is 16 residues long. Trimming removed 4 bases from V and 7 bases from J; junction bases left unmatched: 12. Germline V gene sequence: CDR1 LNHDA, CDR2 SQIVND (reference sequence). The CDR3 loop reads CASSTHHRGGGGELFF. The CDR3, as DNA: TGTGCCAGTAGTACCCACCACAGGGGCGGAGGCGGGGAGCTGTTTTTT.

This clonotype has a single count. The junction differs from germline at one of its ends, possibly a read error. The gene calls are TRBV9 and TRBJ2-3, with D perhaps assigned TRBD1 or TRBD2 (5 bases each). The CDR3 runs to 15 residues. Germline V gene data show CDR1 as SGDLS and CDR2 as YYNGEE. The CDR3 bases are TGTGCCAGCAGCGTAGTTGGGACGCGCACAGATACGCAGTATTTC. It is translated as CASSVVGTRTDTQYF.

DNA for the CDR3: TGCGCCAGCAGCTTCTCTCCCCCGGGACAGGGCTCCTACGAGCAGTACTTC. Its translation: CASSFSPPGQGSYEQYF. This sequence joins TRBV5-1 and TRBJ2-7; 9 bases map to TRBD1. V lost 2 bases to trimming and J lost 0 bases; unmatched junction nucleotides: 9. This CDR3 has 17 amino acids. Germline CDR1 SGHRS, CDR2 YFSETQ.

Ten or more counts support this clonotype. This chain links TRBV7-2 with TRBJ1-1, with D tentatively TRBD1 (6 bases). Trimming removed 5 bases from V and 3 bases from J, with 16 bases in between. Germline lookup yields CDR1 SGHTA and CDR2 FQGNSA. This CDR3 spans 15 amino acids. The CDR3 DNA reads TGTGCCAGCAGCCGGTCGGGGGGCGGGCACACTGAAGCTTTCTTT. Its protein is CASSRSGGGHTEAFF.

Many counts were recorded for this clonotype. The chain carries TRBV7-9 and TRBJ1-4, with D hard to call. The CDR3 consists of 14 residues. V was trimmed by 5 bases and J by 1 base, leaving 8 bases between them. Germline V gene lookup returns CDR1 SEHNR and CDR2 FQNEAQ (reference sequence). The CDR3 spells CASSRGRTNEKLFF. The CDR3 DNA follows: TGTGCCAGCAGCAGAGGGAGAACTAATGAAAAACTGTTTTTT.

The chain carries TRBV28 and TRBJ2-3; TRBD2 matches 7 bases. The CDR3 consists of 16 residues. V dropped 3 bases and J dropped 5; count of bases not matched to a gene: 11. Germline values: CDR1 MDHEN, CDR2 SYDVKM. CDR3 sequence: CASSLGGRVRGDTQYF. Written as DNA, the CDR3 is TGTGCCAGCAGTTTGGGAGGGAGAGTCCGGGGAGATACGCAGTATTTT.

This chain connects TRBV5-5 to TRBJ2-7; 7 positions match TRBD1. Trimming cost V 3 bases and J 2 bases; bases outside gene matches: 8. Germline V CDR1 and CDR2: SGHKS, YYEKEE (reference sequence). The CDR3 runs to 15 residues. The CDR3 DNA reads TGTGCCAGCAGCTACCGAATGACAGGGACCTACGAGCAGTACTTC. Translated, it gives CASSYRMTGTYEQYF.

Only a few counts were recorded for this clonotype. DNA for the CDR3: TGTGCCAGCAGTCCCGAAGACAGGGCTGGGTACTTC. Amino acid sequence: CASSPEDRAGYF. The V call is TRBV28, the J call TRBJ2-4; 7 bases map to TRBD1. Germline assignment: CDR1 MDHEN and CDR2 SYDVKM. Losses at the gene ends were 5 bases for V and 15 bases for J; bases not matched to a gene: 10. CDR3 length equals 12 residues.

J is TRBJ2-3 and V is TRBV12-5; D is unresolved. Germline loops: CDR1 LGHNT, CDR2 FRNRAP. The CDR3 totals 13 residues. Trimming took off 1 base at V and 3 bases at J, with 5 bases between the two ends. Here the CDR3 DNA reads TGTGCTAGTGGTTTGGGGACGACAGATACGCAGTATTTT. This gives the protein CASGLGTTDTQYF.

V gene TRBV6-5 combines with J gene TRBJ1-6; TRBD1 is a possible D gene (5 bases). V was clipped by 2 bases and J by 0 bases, with 17 bases between them. CDR1 and CDR2 (germline): MNHEY, SVGAGI. The CDR3 contains 19 residues. This CDR3 reads CASSYTRGTGSSYNSPLHF. For the CDR3, the DNA is TGTGCCAGCAGTTACACACGGGGGACTGGTAGCTCCTATAATTCACCCCTCCACTTT.

This clonotype has at least ten counts. The chain couples TRBV29-1 to TRBJ2-7; D is unresolved. V gave up 1 base and J gave up 6 bases, with 10 bases separating them. Germline values: CDR1 SQVTM, CDR2 ANQGSEA. The CDR3 has 12 amino acids. CDR3 nucleotides: TGCAGCGTTGAAGTCGGGCACCTCGAGCAGTACTTC. Translating gives CSVEVGHLEQYF.

This CDR3 reads CASSPGRRSPETQYF. The CDR3 DNA reads TGCGCCAGCAGCCCGGGAAGACGCTCCCCAGAGACCCAGTACTTC. The chain links TRBV5-1 to TRBJ2-5, with a possible D match to TRBD2 (5 bases). Germline V lookup: CDR1 SGHRS, CDR2 YFSETQ. The CDR3 is made up of 15 amino acids. With 4 bases removed from V and 4 bases from J, the gap between germline ends came to 17 bases.

This clonotype was counted a few times. The V gene is TRBV11-2, the J gene TRBJ2-3; D call uncertain. The CDR3 covers 13 residues. Trimming shortened V by 5 bases and J by 3 bases, and 9 bases separated the two germline ends. CDR1 is SGHAT, CDR2 FQNNGV, per germline. CDR3 loop: CASSGTWTDTQYF. DNA for the CDR3: TGTGCCAGCAGCGGTACGTGGACAGATACGCAGTATTTT.

This clonotype has only a few counts. The CDR3 region is CASSVSRNTIYF. CDR3 coding DNA: TGTGCCAGCAGCGTATCCCGAAACACCATATATTTT. The chain recombines TRBV2 with TRBJ1-3; D uncertain. The germline CDR1 and CDR2 sequences are SNHLY and FYNNEI. CDR3 size: 12 residues. V was trimmed by 6 bases and J by 5 bases, leaving 8 bases between them.

The chain is built from TRBV6-6 and TRBJ2-7; no firm D call. The CDR3 consists of 15 residues. V lost 0 bases, J lost 1 base, and 10 bases lay in between. Germline loops: CDR1 MNHNY, CDR2 SVGAGI (reference sequence). The CDR3 bases are TGTGCCAGCAGTTACTCGTCCGACGGATCCTACGAGCAGTACTTC. Translating gives CASSYSSDGSYEQYF.

The chain is built from TRBV6-1 and TRBJ2-7; possible D gene TRBD2, 5 bases. The V end was cut by 7 bases, the J end by 5 bases, with 9 bases between. The CDR3 consists of 11 residues. Germline values: CDR1 MNHNS, CDR2 SASEGT. The CDR3 DNA reads as TGTGCCAGCATAAAGGGAGACGAGCAGTACTTC. Translating it yields CASIKGDEQYF.

This clonotype was recorded many times. The V call is TRBV24-1, the J call TRBJ2-1; D may be TRBD1 or TRBD2 (5 bases each). The V end was cut by 1 base, the J end by 0 bases, with 12 bases between. This CDR3 has 17 amino acids. Germline V gives CDR1 KGHDR, CDR2 SFDVKD. The CDR3 sequence: CATSDFEGRSSYNEQFF. The CDR3 nucleotides are TGTGCCACCAGTGATTTTGAGGGGCGGAGCTCCTACAATGAGCAGTTCTTC.

This clonotype was found a few times. The chain uses TRBV5-1 and TRBJ2-2, with 15 bases identical to TRBD2. The CDR3 sequence is 16 residues long. The J segment lost 6 bases and the V segment lost 7 bases, leaving 7 bases of the junction unmatched. The germline V gene encodes CDR1 SGHRS and CDR2 YFSETQ. The CDR3 DNA is TGCGCCAGCGAGGGACTAGCGGGAGGATCGGCCGGGGAGCTGTTTTTT. Residues: CASEGLAGGSAGELFF.

This chain's CDR3 is CASSLGTGGIGETQYF. The DNA of the CDR3 is TGTGCCAGCAGCTTAGGGACAGGGGGCATAGGAGAGACCCAGTACTTC. This chain links TRBV13 with TRBJ2-5; 10 nucleotides agree with TRBD1. After removal of 0 bases from V and 4 bases from J, the junction contained 5 bases not matched to a gene. In germline, CDR1 is PRHDT, CDR2 FYEKMQ (reference sequence). This CDR3 contains 16 residues.

This clonotype was recorded a few times. V is TRBV20-1 and J is TRBJ2-7; D remains unclear. V was cut by 0 bases and J by 4 bases, with 10 bases left in between. The germline V gene encodes CDR1 DFQATT and CDR2 SNEGSKA (reference sequence). This CDR3 contains 13 residues. The CDR3 here is CSARDVHNYEQYF. CDR3 sequence (DNA): TGCAGTGCTAGAGATGTACATAATTACGAGCAGTACTTC.

This clonotype has more than one count but fewer than ten. The V gene is TRBV12-3 or TRBV12-4, the J gene TRBJ2-1; 8 bases line up with TRBD1. V lost 3 bases, J lost 6 bases, and 4 bases stayed unmatched. The CDR3 is made up of 14 amino acids. The CDR3 nucleotides are TGTGCCAGCAGTTTTGTGACAGGGGTCAATGAGCAGTTCTTC. Translated, it gives CASSFVTGVNEQFF.

The table lists this clonotype with a few counts. The chain combines TRBV19 with TRBJ1-5; TRBD1 aligns across 9 bases. CDR1 and CDR2 (germline): LNHDA, SQIVND (reference sequence). Trimming cost V 1 base and J 5 bases; bases outside gene matches: 6. This CDR3 comprises 16 residues. The CDR3 sequence is CASSIVSGQGYQPQHF. CDR3 sequence (DNA): TGTGCCAGTAGTATAGTTTCTGGACAGGGGTATCAGCCCCAGCATTTT.

This clonotype has a count of ten or more. V and J are TRBV11-2 and TRBJ1-3, with 7 bases identical to TRBD1. The CDR3 length is 15 residues. The germline V gene has CDR1 SGHAT and CDR2 FQNNGV. After removal of 3 bases from V and 4 bases from J, the junction contained 6 bases not matched to a gene. The CDR3 spells CASSLRGPTGNTIYF. CDR3 sequence (DNA): TGTGCCAGCAGCTTGAGGGGGCCTACAGGAAACACCATATATTTT.

The chain uses TRBV6-1 and TRBJ1-1, with 7 positions matching TRBD1. V was clipped by 7 bases and J by 5 bases; unmatched bases: 7. The CDR3 covers 13 residues. The germline V gene has CDR1 MNHNS and CDR2 SASEGT. Here the CDR3 DNA reads TGTGCCAGCAATGCCAGGGGGATGACTGAAGCTTTCTTT. Its translation: CASNARGMTEAFF.

The table lists this clonotype with a few counts. This chain joins TRBV20-1 and TRBJ2-1; TRBD1 is a possible D gene (5 bases). CDR1 DFQATT and CDR2 SNEGSKA come from the germline V gene (reference sequence). The CDR3 is 18 residues long. Trimming shortened V by 3 bases and J by 6 bases, and 27 bases separated the two germline ends. CDR3 amino acids: CSARTGPWGLISGNEQFF. The CDR3, as DNA: TGCAGTGCTAGGACCGGGCCTTGGGGCTTAATATCGGGCAATGAGCAGTTCTTC.

This clonotype was detected only a few times. V and J are TRBV5-4 and TRBJ2-2; D gene unclear. Germline loops: CDR1 SGHNT, CDR2 YYREEE (reference sequence). Trimming stripped 0 bases from V and 3 bases from J, with 6 bases between. CDR3 size: 14 residues. CDR3 bases: TGTGCCAGCAGCTTGGACCTTTACACCGGGGAGCTGTTTTTT. Protein: CASSLDLYTGELFF.

The chain links TRBV3-1 to TRBJ2-1; D gene ambiguous. The CDR3 sequence is 13 residues long. From germline, CDR1 is LGHDT and CDR2 YNNKEL (reference sequence). V gave up 4 bases and J gave up 6 bases, with 10 bases separating them. The CDR3 sequence: CASSRTEINEQFF. In nucleotides, the CDR3 is TGTGCCAGCAGCCGAACAGAGATCAATGAGCAGTTCTTC.